What follows are 11 T cell receptor beta chains derived from one specimen sequenced in a study of shared clonotypes between healthy human individuals. TCRdb keeps only in-frame clones here, not all; method: immunoSEQ multiplex PCR. This table has 1,400,000 or so clones, approximately 98.5% appearing once. Material for sequencing was naive CD4+ T cells sorted from blood. Regarding subset: CD45RA+ positively selected. The receptors derive from a man aged 25 to 45 in good health.

V usage is TRBV7-9 and J usage is TRBJ2-5, with D perhaps given as TRBD1 or TRBD2 (6 bases each). V dropped 4 bases and J dropped 7 bases, with 13 bases sitting between them. In germline, CDR1 is SEHNR, CDR2 FQNEAQ (reference sequence). The CDR3 is 13 residues long. The CDR3 loop reads CASSSQEGGTQYF. Here the CDR3 DNA reads TGTGCCAGCAGCTCTCAGGAGGGGGGGACCCAGTACTTC.

This chain joins TRBV7-9 and TRBJ2-1; D ambiguous. The V and J ends lost 5 bases and 7 bases respectively, with 18 bases between them. The CDR3 has 15 residues. Looked up from germline, CDR1 is SEHNR and CDR2 is FQNEAQ (reference sequence). This CDR3 is CASSPGRAPLNEQFF. CDR3 coding DNA: TGTGCCAGCAGCCCGGGCCGGGCACCTCTGAATGAGCAGTTCTTC.

This clone appeared a single time. The chain recombines TRBV6-6 with TRBJ2-5; D is perhaps TRBD2 (6 bases). Germline V gives CDR1 MNHNY, CDR2 SVGAGI (reference sequence). The CDR3 totals 14 residues. V lost 2 bases, J lost 5 bases, and 12 bases lay in between. CDR3 coding DNA: TGTGCCAGCAGTTACGGCGGAGGGGAGGAGACCCAGTACTTC. Translation gives CASSYGGGEETQYF.

The rearrangement links TRBV5-4 to TRBJ2-5; possible D gene TRBD1, 6 bases. Germline CDR1 reads SGHNT; CDR2 reads YYREEE (reference sequence). This CDR3 is 14 amino acids long. The V end was cut by 4 bases, the J end by 0 bases, with 10 bases between. This CDR3 reads CASSPGTHQETQYF. DNA for the CDR3: TGTGCCAGCAGCCCCGGGACACACCAAGAGACCCAGTACTTC.

The gene calls are TRBV19 and TRBJ2-7; D is possibly TRBD2 (5 bases). From germline, CDR1 is LNHDA and CDR2 SQIVND (reference sequence). This CDR3 has 14 amino acids. V lost 6 bases and J lost 1, with 13 bases in between. CDR3 sequence: CASSPSQWSYEQYF. CDR3 nucleotide sequence: TGTGCCAGTAGCCCTAGCCAGTGGTCCTACGAGCAGTACTTC. The variable domain in full, with the rest retrieved from reference TRBV19 and TRBJ2-7, is DGGITQSPKYLFRKEGQNVTLSCEQNLNHDAMYWYRQDPGQGLRLIYYSQIVNDFQKGDIAEGYSVSREKKESFPLTVTSAQKNPTAFYLCASSPSQWSYEQYFGPGTRLTVT.

V usage is TRBV5-4 and J usage is TRBJ2-7; 7 bases fit TRBD2. The CDR3 runs to 16 residues. Germline CDR1 SGHNT, CDR2 YYREEE (reference sequence). Unmatched junction bases numbered 11, after V lost 5 bases and J lost 0 bases. CDR3 protein: CASSSPERDRSYEQYF. The DNA for the CDR3 is TGTGCCAGCAGTTCTCCCGAGCGGGACCGCTCCTACGAGCAGTACTTC.

The rearrangement joins TRBV7-3 to TRBJ2-2; D not certain. The germline CDR1 and CDR2 sequences are SGHTA and FQGTGA. V was shortened by 2 bases and J by 5 bases, with 15 bases between the two germline ends. The CDR3 consists of 16 residues. CDR3 residues: CASSLASGVGTGELFF. In nucleotides, the CDR3 is TGTGCCAGCAGCTTAGCGTCCGGAGTTGGTACCGGGGAGCTGTTTTTT. Drawing the rest from reference TRBV7-3 and TRBJ2-2, the complete variable domain is GAGVSQTPSNKVTEKGKYVELRCDPISGHTALYWYRQSLGQGPEFLIYFQGTGAADDSGLPNDRFFAVRPEGSVSTLKIQRTERGDSAVYLCASSLASGVGTGELFFGEGSRLTVL.

The V and J genes are TRBV2 and TRBJ1-1; D might be TRBD1 (6 bases). This CDR3 is 13 amino acids long. Trimming took 5 bases from V and 1 from J, leaving 8 bases between them. The germline V gene has CDR1 SNHLY and CDR2 FYNNEI. The CDR3 DNA is TGTGCCAGCAGTTTCAGGGGGAACACTGAAGCTTTCTTT. This gives the protein CASSFRGNTEAFF.

The chain combines TRBV5-5 with TRBJ2-7; D may be TRBD2 (5 bases). The CDR3 is 15 residues long. The V and J ends lost 0 bases and 2 bases respectively, with 12 bases between them. Germline V gene lookup returns CDR1 SGHKS and CDR2 YYEKEE (reference sequence). Written as DNA, the CDR3 is TGTGCCAGCAGCTTGGCGAGGGATTGGACCTACGAGCAGTACTTC. Translating gives CASSLARDWTYEQYF.

The CDR3 coding sequence is TGTGCCAGTAGTATACCCCCGGGACGGCCAAATGAAAAACTGTTTTTT. Translating it yields CASSIPPGRPNEKLFF. The chain has TRBV19 and TRBJ1-4, with a tentative D call TRBD1 (5 bases). V was shortened by 2 bases and J by 5 bases, with 15 bases between the two germline ends. The CDR3 contains 16 residues. The germline V gene has CDR1 LNHDA and CDR2 SQIVND (reference sequence).

V gene TRBV14 combines with J gene TRBJ2-1; D gene uncertain. This CDR3 has 14 amino acids. With 3 bases removed from V and 2 bases from J, the gap between germline ends came to 8 bases. Germline V CDR1 and CDR2: SGHDN, FVKESK. The CDR3, as DNA: TGTGCCAGCAGCCAGCGAGGAGCCTACAATGAGCAGTTCTTC. Encoded protein: CASSQRGAYNEQFF.